Described below is a single TCR beta chain sequence and its context. These data originate in a study of glioma-infiltrating T cells after dendritic cell vaccination. The V and J ends lost 4 bases and 0 bases respectively, with 9 bases between them. The CDR3 is made up of 14 amino acids. The germline CDR1 and CDR2 sequences are GTSNPN and SVGIG (reference sequence). Measured with immunoSEQ multiplex PCR; TCRdb has only the in-frame clones, and not every one. The sample has 65,000 to 90,000 clones, approximately 80% seen once. The chain employs TRBV30 and TRBJ2-2, with D unclear. This receptor was identified in a human donor with glioblastoma. The sample was blood, taken before dendritic cell vaccination. The CDR3 reads CAWIEAANTGELFF. Here the CDR3 DNA reads TGTGCCTGGATTGAGGCAGCGAACACCGGGGAGCTGTTTTTT.